This is a list of T cell receptor beta chains from one sample in a study of blood T cell repertoires in COVID-19. The repertoire was sequenced with immunoSEQ multiplex PCR; TCRdb's copy has only in-frame clones and lacks some. The sample has fewer than 90,000 clones, around 84% seen once. The material sequenced was peripheral blood. These receptors originate from a human donor in a cohort sampled during active COVID-19. The CDR3 runs from the conserved cysteine through the conserved F or W.

V gene,J gene,CDR3 protein
TRBV6-4,TRBJ2-7,CASSVSGDSYEQYF
TRBV7-2,TRBJ2-3,CASSLGAYTDTQYF
TRBV5-1,TRBJ2-1,CASRSSGGAGNNEQFF
TRBV3-1/TRBV3-2,TRBJ2-5,CASSKASGGAETQYF
TRBV11-2,TRBJ1-2,CASSPGQGDYGYTF
TRBV2,TRBJ2-1,CASREAGRNEQFF
TRBV12-3/TRBV12-4,TRBJ1-2,CASSWLRSGYTF
TRBV5-1,TRBJ1-2,CASRPRGGNYGYTF
TRBV27,TRBJ2-3,CASRATGTRQTDTQYF
TRBV14,TRBJ2-3,CASSPRSSGGPTDTQYF
TRBV9,TRBJ1-1,CASSRSTGSTEAFF
TRBV5-1,TRBJ2-3,CASSPRTSGGGDTQYF
TRBV24-1,TRBJ2-3,CATSDRREASTDTQYF
TRBV7-8,TRBJ2-5,CASRSGTVKGETQYF
TRBV5-1,TRBJ2-7,CASSLVAGSNEQYF
TRBV3-1/TRBV3-2,TRBJ1-1,CASSQLGQSNTEAFF
TRBV2,TRBJ2-5,CASKVKGPFRETQYF
TRBV14,TRBJ2-7,CASSRFFAGVYEQYF
TRBV2,TRBJ1-4,CASSALGATNEKLFF
TRBV2,TRBJ2-7,CATSTEAPYEQYF
TRBV5-1,TRBJ2-5,CASSLNSQETQYF
TRBV7-3,TRBJ1-1,CASSFDSMNTEAFF
TRBV9,TRBJ2-5,CASSVGIIAEETQYF
TRBV19,TRBJ1-2,CASSAEQGPNYGYTF
TRBV10-3,TRBJ2-7,CAISDGTRGWYEQYF
TRBV2,TRBJ2-7,CASNRKPGDGAVQYF
TRBV2,TRBJ1-2,CASRKLGQGRWGYTF
TRBV2,TRBJ1-6,CASSERGGQGNSPLHF
TRBV4-2,TRBJ2-7,CASSQERQYYEQYF
TRBV7-9,TRBJ2-7,CASSGGQGSVYEQYF
TRBV5-1,TRBJ2-3,CASSLGRGNTDTQYF
TRBV6-5,TRBJ2-7,CASLPGTSGPLGQYF
TRBV6-5,TRBJ1-2,CASSLFVSAGYTF
TRBV3-1/TRBV3-2,TRBJ1-2,CASSQATFVSYTF
TRBV4-1,TRBJ1-2,CASSQDEAARSGYTF
TRBV24-1,TRBJ2-2,CATRSANTGELFF
TRBV19,TRBJ2-5,CASSIEGAIGETQYF
TRBV7-2,TRBJ1-6,CASSFLQGANSPLHF
TRBV12-5,TRBJ2-5,CASGSGTGGETQYF
TRBV5-5,TRBJ2-7,CASSLGQGGSYEQYF
TRBV2,TRBJ2-3,CASSYNEDTQYF
TRBV19,TRBJ1-4,CASSAQGDEKLFF
TRBV6-4,TRBJ1-1,CASSESGGTEAFF
TRBV5-1,TRBJ1-2,CASTIGDNYGYTF